The rows below give T cell receptor beta chains drawn from one sample of a study of T-cell reconstitution after alpha-beta-depleted transplantation in children. TCRdb re-derived calls from the PCR reads in MiXCR, one entry per CDR3 protein. The table records about 400,000 distinct CDR3 sequences, about 17% of them present only once. Material: PBMCs, mostly from graft donor cells, obtained 360 days after TCRalphabeta/CD19-depleted stem cell transplant. Source of these receptors: a boy younger than two who had a stem cell transplant for Wiskott-Aldrich syndrome, so the T cells may come from the graft donor. Each CDR3 is given with its conserved first and last residue.

V	length	J	CDR3
TRBV4-2	12	TRBJ2-1	CASGKWVNEQFF
TRBV5-1	15	TRBJ1-2	CASSLAAQGTYGYTF
TRBV19	14	TRBJ1-1	CASGEAHKNTEAFF
TRBV6-2/TRBV6-3	14	TRBJ2-5	CASSSTTASWTQYF
TRBV2	17	TRBJ2-3	CTSSFWIRGWPEDTQYF
TRBV6-5	14	TRBJ1-2	CASSYRQGDYGYTF
TRBV6-5	15	TRBJ2-7	CASSYRRADPYEQYF
TRBV14	16	TRBJ2-7	CASSQVPGGYSYEQYF
TRBV6-2/TRBV6-3	13	TRBJ2-2	CASSSLSTGELFF
TRBV4-1	14	TRBJ1-6	CASSQAGFDSPLHF
TRBV3-1	17	TRBJ2-6	CASSQEPRGHGANVLTF
TRBV7-2	14	TRBJ2-2	CASSLWLGSGELFF
TRBV29-1	12	TRBJ2-7	CSVWKSPDEQYF
TRBV4-3	15	TRBJ2-7	CASSQDMGSSYEQYF
TRBV12-3/TRBV12-4	14	TRBJ1-1	CASRLLGHGTEAFF
TRBV12-3/TRBV12-4	15	TRBJ2-4	CASSLEYPVKNIQYF
TRBV25-1	14	TRBJ2-3	CASSEWDYSDTQYF
TRBV12-3/TRBV12-4	11	TRBJ1-2	CASSLYYGYTF
TRBV10-2	14	TRBJ1-6	CASSVPGLNSPLHF
TRBV7-2	13	TRBJ2-7	CASNPGGGLASYF
TRBV24-1	15	TRBJ2-1	CATSDFRDSHTRQFF
TRBV6-5	13	TRBJ2-7	CASSYRVFREQYF
TRBV20-1	15	TRBJ1-1	CSARVPAAGNTEAFF
TRBV20-1	16	TRBJ1-6	CSASHGQIFGNSPLHF
TRBV20-1	16	TRBJ2-4	CSASSFWGGAKNIQYF
TRBV7-2	13	TRBJ2-7	CASSFSGRGEQYF
TRBV7-6	14	TRBJ1-1	CASSLAGTVHEAFF
TRBV12-3/TRBV12-4	14	TRBJ1-4	CASSRTSTNEKLFF
TRBV12-3/TRBV12-4	14	TRBJ1-2	CASRPGHGFSGYTF
TRBV29-1	13	TRBJ2-5	CSVPGLAQETQYF
TRBV21-1	12	TRBJ1-2	CASSKKRRTHTF
TRBV14	20	TRBJ2-1	CASSQDRWGNLRSSYNDQFF
TRBV6-2/TRBV6-3	16	TRBJ2-1	CASRPRTSGSYNEQFF
TRBV2	12	TRBJ1-1	CASSPERTEAFF
TRBV7-9	13	TRBJ2-1	CASSFWSRDEQFF
TRBV28	17	TRBJ2-3	CASSLPPRWDHTDTQYF
TRBV7-9	16	TRBJ1-2	CASSLDSTASSYGYTF
TRBV11-1	14	TRBJ1-2	CASYPATGGYGYTF
TRBV18	17	TRBJ2-2	CASSPGLAGLTTGELFF
TRBV6-2/TRBV6-3	13	TRBJ2-1	CASSYGGLNEQFF
TRBV4-3	17	TRBJ2-1	CASSQEISGSEDNEQFF
TRBV5-6	14	TRBJ2-5	CASSALARAETQYF
TRBV11-2	14	TRBJ2-2	CASSSGTITGELFF
TRBV20-1	14	TRBJ2-3	CSARKELGTDTQYF
TRBV15	17	TRBJ2-7	CATSRGRWGLADYEQYF
TRBV10-2	15	TRBJ2-1	CASRVGGGWYNEQFF
TRBV5-1	14	TRBJ2-5	CASSYPGGAGTQYF
TRBV5-1	16	TRBJ2-7	CASSSGTSGGSYEQYF
TRBV6-5	15	TRBJ2-2	CASSYSGTSGGELFF
TRBV29-1	10	TRBJ1-1	CSVVDTEAFF